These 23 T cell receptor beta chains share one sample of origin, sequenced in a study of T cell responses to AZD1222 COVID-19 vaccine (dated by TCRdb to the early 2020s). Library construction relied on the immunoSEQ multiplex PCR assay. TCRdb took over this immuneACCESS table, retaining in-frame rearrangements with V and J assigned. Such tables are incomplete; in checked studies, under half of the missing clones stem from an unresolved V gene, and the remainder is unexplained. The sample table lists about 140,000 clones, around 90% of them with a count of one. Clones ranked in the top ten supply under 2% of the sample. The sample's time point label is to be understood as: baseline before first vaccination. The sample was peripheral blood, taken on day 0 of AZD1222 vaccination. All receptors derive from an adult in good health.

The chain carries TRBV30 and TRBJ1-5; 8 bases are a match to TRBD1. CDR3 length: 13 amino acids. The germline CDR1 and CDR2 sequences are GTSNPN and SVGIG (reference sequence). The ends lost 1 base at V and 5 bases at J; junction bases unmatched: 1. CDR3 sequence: CAWSEDRDQPQHF. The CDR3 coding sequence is TGTGCCTGGAGTGAGGACAGGGATCAGCCCCAGCATTTT.

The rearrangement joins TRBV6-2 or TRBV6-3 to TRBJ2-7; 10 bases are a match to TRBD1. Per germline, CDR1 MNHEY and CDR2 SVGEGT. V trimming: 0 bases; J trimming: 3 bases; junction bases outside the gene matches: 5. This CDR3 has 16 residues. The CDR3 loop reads CASSYSGQGTNYEQYF. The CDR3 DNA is TGTGCCAGCAGTTACTCGGGACAGGGGACAAACTACGAGCAGTACTTC.

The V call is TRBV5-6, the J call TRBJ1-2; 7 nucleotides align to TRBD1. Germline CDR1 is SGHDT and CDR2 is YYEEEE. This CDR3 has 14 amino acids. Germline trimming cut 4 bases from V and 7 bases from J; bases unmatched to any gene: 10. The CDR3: CASSPQGQSPGYTF. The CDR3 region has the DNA TGTGCCAGCAGCCCCCAGGGACAGTCTCCTGGCTACACCTTC.

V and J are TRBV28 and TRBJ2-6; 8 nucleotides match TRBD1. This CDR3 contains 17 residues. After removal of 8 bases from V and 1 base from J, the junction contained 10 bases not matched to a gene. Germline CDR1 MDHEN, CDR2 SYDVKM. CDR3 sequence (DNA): TGTGCCAGCGACTCCGGGACAGGCCTATCTGGGGCCAACGTCCTGACTTTC. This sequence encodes CASDSGTGLSGANVLTF.

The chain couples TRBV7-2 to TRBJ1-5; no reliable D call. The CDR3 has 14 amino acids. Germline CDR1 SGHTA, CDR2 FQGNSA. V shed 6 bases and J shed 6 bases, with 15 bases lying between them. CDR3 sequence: CASSSQLFGQPQHF. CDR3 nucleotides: TGTGCCAGCAGTTCCCAGTTATTCGGTCAGCCCCAGCATTTT. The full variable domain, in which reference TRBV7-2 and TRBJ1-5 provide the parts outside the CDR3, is GAGVSQSPSNKVTEKGKDVELRCDPISGHTALYWYRQSLGQGLEFLIYFQGNSAPDKSGLPSDRFSAERTGGSVSTLTIQRTQQEDSAVYLCASSSQLFGQPQHFGDGTRLSIL.

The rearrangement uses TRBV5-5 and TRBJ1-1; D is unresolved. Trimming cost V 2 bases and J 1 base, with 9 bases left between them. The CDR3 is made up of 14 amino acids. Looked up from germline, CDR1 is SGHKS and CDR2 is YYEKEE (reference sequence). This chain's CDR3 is CASSFGLANTEAFF. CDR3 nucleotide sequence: TGTGCCAGCAGCTTCGGGTTGGCGAACACTGAAGCTTTCTTT.

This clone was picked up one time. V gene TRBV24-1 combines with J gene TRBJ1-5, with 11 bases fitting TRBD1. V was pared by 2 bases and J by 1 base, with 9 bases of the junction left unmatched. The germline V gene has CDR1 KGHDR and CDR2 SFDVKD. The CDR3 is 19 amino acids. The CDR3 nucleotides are TGTGCCACCAGTGATTCCGGACAGGGGGCATTATTGAGCAATCAGCCCCAGCATTTT. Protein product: CATSDSGQGALLSNQPQHF.

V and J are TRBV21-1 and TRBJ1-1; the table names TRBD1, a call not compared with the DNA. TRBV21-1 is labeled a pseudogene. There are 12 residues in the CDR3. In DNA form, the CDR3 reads TGTGCCAGCAGCAAAGAAAACAAAGAAGCTTTCTTT. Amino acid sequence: CASSKENKEAFF.

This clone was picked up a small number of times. CDR3 region: CATGDSHSPLHF. The CDR3 DNA is TGTGCCACCGGGGACAGCCATTCACCCCTCCACTTT. The chain links TRBV19 to TRBJ1-6, with 7 bases fitting TRBD1. In germline, CDR1 is LNHDA, CDR2 SQIVND (reference sequence). The trim removed 10 bases at V and 8 bases at J, leaving 5 bases unmatched. The CDR3 extends over 12 amino acids.

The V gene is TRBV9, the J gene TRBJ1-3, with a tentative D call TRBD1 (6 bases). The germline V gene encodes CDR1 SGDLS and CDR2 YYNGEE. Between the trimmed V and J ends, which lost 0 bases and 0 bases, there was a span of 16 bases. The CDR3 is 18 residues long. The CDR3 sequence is CASSVVVGGFGSGNTIYF. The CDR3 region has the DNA TGTGCCAGCAGCGTAGTAGTAGGGGGGTTCGGCTCTGGAAACACCATATATTTT.

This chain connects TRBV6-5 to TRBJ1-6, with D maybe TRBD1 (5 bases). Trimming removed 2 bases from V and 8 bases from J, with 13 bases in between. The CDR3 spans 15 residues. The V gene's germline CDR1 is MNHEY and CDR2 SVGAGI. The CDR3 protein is CASSYPPTGDSPLHF. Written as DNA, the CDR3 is TGTGCCAGCAGTTACCCTCCAACGGGGGATTCACCCCTCCACTTT.

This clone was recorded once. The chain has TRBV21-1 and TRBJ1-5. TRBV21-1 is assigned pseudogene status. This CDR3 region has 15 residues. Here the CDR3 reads CASSKDGLSNQPQHF. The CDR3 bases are TGTGCCAGCAGCAAAGATGGGTTGAGCAATCAGCCCCAGCATTTT.

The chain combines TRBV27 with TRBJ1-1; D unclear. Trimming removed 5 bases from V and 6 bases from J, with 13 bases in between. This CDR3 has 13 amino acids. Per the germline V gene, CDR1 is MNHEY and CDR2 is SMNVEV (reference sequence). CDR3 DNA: TGTGCCAGCAGTCTCTCGGGTACCCCTGAAGCTTTCTTT. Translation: CASSLSGTPEAFF.

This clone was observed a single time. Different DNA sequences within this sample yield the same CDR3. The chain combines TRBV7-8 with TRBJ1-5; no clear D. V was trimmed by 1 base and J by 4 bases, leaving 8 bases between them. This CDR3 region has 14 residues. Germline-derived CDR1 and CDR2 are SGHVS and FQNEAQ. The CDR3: CASSLGQTNQPQHF. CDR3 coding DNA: TGTGCCAGCAGCTTAGGCCAGACAAATCAGCCCCAGCATTTT.

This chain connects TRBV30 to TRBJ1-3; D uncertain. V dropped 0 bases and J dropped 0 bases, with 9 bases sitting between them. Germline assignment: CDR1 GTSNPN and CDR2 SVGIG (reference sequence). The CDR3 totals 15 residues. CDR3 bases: TGTGCCTGGAGTGTACGGGCCTTCTCTGGAAACACCATATATTTT. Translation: CAWSVRAFSGNTIYF.

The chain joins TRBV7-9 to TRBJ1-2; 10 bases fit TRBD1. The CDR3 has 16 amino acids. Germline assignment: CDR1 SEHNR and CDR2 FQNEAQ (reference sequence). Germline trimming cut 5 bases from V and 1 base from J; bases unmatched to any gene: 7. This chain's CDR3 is CASSLRGTGDNYGYTF. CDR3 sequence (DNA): TGTGCCAGCAGCCTCCGTGGGACAGGGGATAACTATGGCTACACCTTC.

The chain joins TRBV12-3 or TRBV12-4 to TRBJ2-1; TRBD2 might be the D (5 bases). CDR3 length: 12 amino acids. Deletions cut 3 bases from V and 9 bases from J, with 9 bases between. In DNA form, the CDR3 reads TGTGCCAGCAGTTTGCTAGCTATTGAGCAGTTCTTC. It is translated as CASSLLAIEQFF.

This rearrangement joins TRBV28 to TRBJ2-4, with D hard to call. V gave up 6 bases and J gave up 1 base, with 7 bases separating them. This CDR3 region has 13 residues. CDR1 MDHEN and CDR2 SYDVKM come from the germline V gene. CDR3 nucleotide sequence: TGTGCCAGCAGGTGGGCGGCCAAAAACATTCAGTACTTC. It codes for CASRWAAKNIQYF.

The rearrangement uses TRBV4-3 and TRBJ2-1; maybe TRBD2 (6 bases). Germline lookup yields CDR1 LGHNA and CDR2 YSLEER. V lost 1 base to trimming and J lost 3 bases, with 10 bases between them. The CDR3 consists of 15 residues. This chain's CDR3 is CASSQGGGDYNEQFF. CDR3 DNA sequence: TGCGCCAGCAGCCAAGGTGGAGGGGACTACAATGAGCAGTTCTTC.

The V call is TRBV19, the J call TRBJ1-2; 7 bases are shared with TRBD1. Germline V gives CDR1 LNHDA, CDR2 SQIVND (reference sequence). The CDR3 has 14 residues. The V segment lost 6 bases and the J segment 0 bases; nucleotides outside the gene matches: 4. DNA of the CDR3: TGTGCCAGTAGAGGGACAGCAACTAACTATGGCTACACCTTC. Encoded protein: CASRGTATNYGYTF.

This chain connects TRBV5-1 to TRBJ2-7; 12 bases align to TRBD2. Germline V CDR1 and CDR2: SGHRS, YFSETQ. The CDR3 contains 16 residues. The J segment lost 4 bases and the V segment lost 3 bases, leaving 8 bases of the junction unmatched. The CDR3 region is CASSSVTSGSVYEQYF. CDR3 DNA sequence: TGCGCCAGCAGCTCCGTGACTAGCGGGAGTGTGTACGAGCAGTACTTC.

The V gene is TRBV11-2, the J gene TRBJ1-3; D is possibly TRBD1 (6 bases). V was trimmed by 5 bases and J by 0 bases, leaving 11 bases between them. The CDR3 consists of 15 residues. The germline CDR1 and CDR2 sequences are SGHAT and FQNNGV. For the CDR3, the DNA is TGTGCCAGCAGCCTAGGACAGCTCTCTGGAAACACCATATATTTT. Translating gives CASSLGQLSGNTIYF.

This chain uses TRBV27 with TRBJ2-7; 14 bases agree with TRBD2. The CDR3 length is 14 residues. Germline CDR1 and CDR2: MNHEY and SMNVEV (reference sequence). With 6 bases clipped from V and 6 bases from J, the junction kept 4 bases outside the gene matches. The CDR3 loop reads CASRGTSGRSEQYF. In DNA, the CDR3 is TGTGCCAGCAGGGGGACTAGCGGGAGAAGCGAGCAGTACTTC.